Included here is one T cell receptor beta chain sequence, with context. Its specific antigen is unknown. Base qualities are not at hand, and no much larger clone is one base apart. What this sample's treatment or condition label stands for: approximately 9-day PBMC culture with coronavirus spike peptide pools or control peptides (ViraFEST assay). CD4+ T cells from unexposed donors were collected before the COVID-19 pandemic (2011-2018). The study used the ViraFEST assay, which expanded antigen-specific T cells with peptide pools and then identified expanded clonotypes by TCR sequencing. Each well held roughly 2.2 million PBMCs cultured in IMDM containing around 5% human AB serum and 9 to 10 IU/ml IL-2, with 10 ug/ml peptide pools added. On days 3 and 7, half of the culture medium was replaced with fresh IL-2-containing medium. CD4+ T cells were isolated after around 11 days of culture through negative selection using the EasySep CD4+ T cell isolation kit. Unexposed donor CD4+ T cells were tested for reactivity to SARS-CoV-2 S and N and four common cold coronavirus spike pools, as cell number allowed. Ficoll-Paque Plus gradient centrifugation was used to isolate PBMCs from whole blood, and the isolated PBMCs were then either used fresh or cryopreserved at -140C. In general, triplicate wells were set up for every culture condition. Leukapheresis product for the unexposed donors was purchased commercially.

The sample is drawn from a study of vaccination and CD4 T cells after COVID-19 (dated by TCRdb to 2022 to 2024). Turning to the overall study: Six males and four females were included in the convalescent cohort, with two Hispanic individuals, seven Caucasians, two Asians and one multiracial person represented. Control cultures used a CEFX viral epitope pool as positive control, an HIV-1 Nef peptide pool as negative control, or no peptide. Post-vaccine blood samples were obtained a median of around 74 days after the second vaccine dose, with a range of roughly 12 to 250 days. At the TCR clonotype level, an earlier paper using these donors assessed memory CD4+ T cell crossreactivity between SARS-CoV-2 and common cold coronavirus spike proteins. Post-COVID blood samples from convalescent patients were collected a median of about 110 days after diagnosis, with a range of roughly 35 to 180 days. Two doses of either the Pfizer-BioNTech BNT162b2 vaccine (n=8) or the Moderna mRNA-1273 vaccine (n=2) were administered to participants. In 10 COVID-19 convalescent patients and several infection-naive healthy vaccine recipients, the spike-specific CD4+ TCR repertoire before mRNA vaccination was compared with the repertoire after mRNA vaccination. Culture stimuli were overlapping spike peptide pools from SARS-CoV-2 and from the common cold coronaviruses HCoV-NL63, HCoV-OC43 and HCoV-229E. Beyond this particular receptor, the publication reports: Relatively few convalescent patients were included in the study, and early timepoints after natural infection were not analyzed. Of the vaccine-specific clones in convalescent patients, 304 of 307, or nearly all, reacted only to SARS-CoV-2 spike and did not cross-react with common cold coronaviruses. In convalescent patients, a median around 90% of post-vaccine SARS-CoV-2-reactive clones were detected only after vaccination, and vaccine-specific priming was suggested by this finding. An increase in the median number of SARS-CoV-2-reactive clonotypes from 21 after infection to about 39 after vaccination was observed, but the change was not found to be significant.

A distance of 24 bases separates the germline ends of V and J, which lose 5 bases and 7 bases respectively. Reading from cysteine to phenylalanine, the CDR3 counts 18 amino acids. The read is trimmed to its CDR3 DNA, 54 bases read in frame from base 1. From a lookup of the germline V gene (reference sequence), CDR1 and CDR2 are SEHNR and FQNEAQ. Library preparation employed PCR. DNA from cultured CD4+ T cells underwent TCR sequencing with the Oncomine TCR Beta short-read assay at the Johns Hopkins FTIC core. The QIAamp micro DNA kit was used to extract genomic DNA from the cultured CD4+ T cells. Oncomine TCR Beta libraries from cultured CD4+ T cells were pooled with unique dual indexes and sequenced on an Illumina iSeq 100. In the paper's pipeline: Non-productive sequences were filtered out, and CDR3s that did not start with C, did not end with F or W, or were shorter than 7 amino acids were discarded. The MANAFEST web application identified antigen-specific clonotypes by comparing peptide-stimulated wells against reference wells and other culture wells. For a clone to be called positive, the clone needed an FDR below 0.05, an odds ratio above 5, and a productive frequency above 0.1% in at least two of three replicate wells. Clonotypes that were significantly expanded in both SARS-CoV-2 spike wells and at least one common cold coronavirus spike condition were defined as cross-reactive. Similarity between CDR3 sequences was evaluated in R version 3.6.1 using Levenshtein distances (stringdist) and unrooted phylogenetic trees (ape). The raw public data were reprocessed by TCRdb itself: fastp quality trimming at Q25, MiXCR clonotype calling, in-frame beta chains only. Every entry covers one CDR3 protein and lists the most common genes and DNA from its rows. The authors' filters were not applied to this entry. This sample has roughly 8,400 distinct CDR3 sequences in its table, and about 50% of those were observed once. The top ten clones comprise under 13% of the sample.

The receptor was derived from a human donor in good health. What was sequenced was CD4+ T cells from blood, cultured in vitro. Recombination joined TRBV7-9 with TRBJ1-6; the D gene lacks a confident call. The nucleotide sequence reads TGTGCCAGCAGCCCAAACAACCCGGGTTTCACTCGGAATTCACCCCTCCACTTT. Its product reads: CASSPNNPGFTRNSPLHF. The full variable domain, completed from the reference TRBV7-9 and TRBJ1-6 proteins outside the CDR3, reads DTGVSQNPRHKITKRGQNVTFRCDPISEHNRLYWYRQTLGQGPEFLTYFQNEAQLEKSRLLSDRFSAERPKGSFSTLEIQRTEQGDSAMYLCASSPNNPGFTRNSPLHFGNGTRLTVT.